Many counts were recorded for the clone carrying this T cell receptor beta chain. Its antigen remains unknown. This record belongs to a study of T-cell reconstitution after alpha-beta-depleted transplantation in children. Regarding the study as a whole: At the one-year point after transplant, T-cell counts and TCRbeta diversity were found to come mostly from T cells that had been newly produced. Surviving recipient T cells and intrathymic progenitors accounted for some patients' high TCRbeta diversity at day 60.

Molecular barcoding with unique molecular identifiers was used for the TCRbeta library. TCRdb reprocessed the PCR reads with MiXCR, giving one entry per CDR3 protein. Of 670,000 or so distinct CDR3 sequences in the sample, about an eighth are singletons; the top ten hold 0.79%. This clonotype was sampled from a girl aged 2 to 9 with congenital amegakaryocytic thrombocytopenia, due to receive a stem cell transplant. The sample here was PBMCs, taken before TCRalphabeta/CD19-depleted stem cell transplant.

CDR3 DNA sequence: TGTGCCAGCAGTTCCCAGGGGGGTTCAGATGGCTACACCTTC. Protein: CASSSQGGSDGYTF. The chain recombines TRBV6-5 with TRBJ1-2; TRBD1 matches 7 bases. Unmatched junction bases numbered 8, after V lost 4 bases and J lost 6 bases. CDR3 length equals 14 residues. The germline gives CDR1 MNHEY, CDR2 SVGAGI.